Included here is one T cell receptor (beta chain) sequence, with context. This clone was seen a single time. No antigen is known for it. One base away there is no much larger clone; base qualities are not given. The data derive from a study of cytomegalovirus exposure and HLA in healthy donors listed by TCRdb under 2017. Turning to the overall study: An earlier analysis of 587 of the donors reported under 300 Gb of sequence data and around 100 million unique TCR beta sequences obtained from approximately 180 million T cells. The study used immunosequencing to profile the T cell repertoires of several hundred subjects and linked those repertoires to cytomegalovirus serostatus. Typing coverage differed by locus: A, B, C, DRB1 and DQB1 were typed in roughly 629-630 donors, DQA1 in about 510, DPA1 in over 600, and DPB1 in 472. Donor age, sex, ethnicity and CMV serostatus were collected together with the repertoire data. A few DR-DQ haplotypes were treated as single units for association and clustering because of strong linkage in the cohort. All discovery cohort repertoires had been generated using a single sequencing platform. Besides the first cohort of roughly 660 subjects, a separate validation cohort made up of some 110 different subjects was used. HLA typing included class I and class II loci at four-digit resolution. The study aimed to test whether cataloging public T cell receptors could reveal signatures of past pathogen exposure. Among a few hundred genotyped donors of the cohort, an average of 235,054 unique TCR beta nucleotide sequences were sequenced per donor, roughly 20% of them non-productive. A later genetic analysis used genome-wide SNP genotypes for about three fifths of the 666 donors, treating that subset as a discovery cohort. Rather than drawing on any new phenotypic data, the later analysis identified candidate immune exposures from TCR beta sequences and the way those sequences occurred across donors. In a later analysis, previously published TCR beta repertoires from 666 donors were re-analyzed and high-resolution HLA genotyping was added so that TCR occurrence patterns could be studied. Of the roughly 390 genotyped donors, approximately 83% fell in the genetic ancestry cluster associated with self-reported Caucasian donors. High-throughput TCR immunosequencing, statistical association of individual TCRs with disease status, and machine learning were combined to predict cytomegalovirus infection status. About 300 gigabases of sequencing data and tens of millions of unique TCR sequences were included in an early release covering around 600 HLA-typed donors. An earlier analysis of nearly 600 of the donors applied high-throughput TCR beta sequencing to assess whether each TCR beta V gene segment acted as functional or pseudogenic.

Libraries were built with the immunoSEQ multiplex PCR assay. For the multiplex PCR, a mixture combining 60 forward primers for TCR Vbeta segments and 13 reverse primers for TCR Jbeta segments was used. Amplification of the CDR3 region of rearranged TCR beta genes was performed with a multiplex PCR assay on genomic DNA. The amplified TCR beta libraries were sequenced on the Illumina HiSeq System as 87-base-pair reads. Per the original workflow: A later analysis counted about 80 million unique TCR beta chains across the 650 to 800 repertoires, and some 12 million of these chains were shared by at least two donors. A nearest-neighbor algorithm error-corrected the raw reads and collapsed the reads into unique sequences, merging closely related sequences to remove PCR and sequencing errors. To assign V, D and J gene segments, CDR3 sequences were aligned to IMGT reference sequences. For a sequence to be retained, a match of at least six nucleotides to both a V gene segment and a J gene segment was required. Rearrangements were called productive when the CDR3 lacked stop codons and stayed in frame with V and J; all others were non-productive. CDR3 was defined by IMGT convention, running from the second conserved V-encoded cysteine to the conserved J-encoded phenylalanine. In an earlier analysis of more than 550 of the donors, sequences lacking an unambiguous match to a single V gene segment were excluded. An earlier analysis of over 450 of the donors classified V segments as functional when productive rearrangements were above 56.7% and as segregating when the standard deviation between donors was above 5%. A statistical classification framework was built for diagnosing cytomegalovirus status from the catalog of TCR beta chain sequences. A later analysis assigned V and J genes by comparing TCR nucleotide sequences with IMGT/GENE-DB human TR gene sequences. A later analysis assigned CDR3 sequences and most-parsimonious VDJ recombination scenarios with the TCRdist pipeline. In a later analysis, each TCR beta chain was defined by its CDR3 amino acid sequence together with its V-gene family, and reads lacking a unique V-gene family were excluded. In a later analysis, a few hundred highly shared, low-generation-probability nucleotide sequences were removed to address suspected cross-contamination and a sequencing artifact. In a later analysis, a clonal expansion index was calculated for each public chain from normalized within-repertoire ranks of inferred template counts. In a later analysis, generation probabilities were computed using a VDJ recombination model fitted to out-of-frame rearrangements, and the results were checked against IGoR. A later analysis scored TCR-TCR, TCR-HLA and TCR-CMV co-occurrence with hypergeometric tests, applying a repertoire-size bias correction to TCR pairs. To estimate false discovery rates, a later analysis permuted the HLA or CMV assignments 20 times. A later analysis grouped co-occurring TCRs with DBSCAN, adding TCRdist sequence similarity when clustering within HLA-allele-positive subsets. Co-occurrence clustering excluded repertoires with fewer than 30,000 or more than 120,000 public chains, plus five with anomalous nucleotide sharing. This is the immuneACCESS table as TCRdb keeps it, with only in-frame sequences that have V and J called. A part of the clones is gone; compared with another copy, unresolved V genes explain less than half, and the rest is unexplained. The V and J calls and clone size were taken over from that table, and D and trimming were inferred from the DNA. Within this sample are some 150,000 clones, with around 81% of them counted one time only. Of the sample, roughly 13% falls within the top ten clones.

CDR1 and CDR2 are drawn from the germline V gene: SGHVS, FNYEAQ. Reading from cysteine to phenylalanine, the CDR3 counts 16 amino acids. Just the 48-base CDR3 DNA is kept, in frame starting at base 1. The germline V and J ends show losses of 0 bases and 8 bases respectively, and no gene match explains 7 bases of the junction. The cohort consisted of 670 or so healthy bone marrow donors. Cohort members were all nominally healthy when sampled, although unrecorded immune exposures were likely present. The donor tested CMV seronegative, placing the donor among the 300 to 400 seronegative members of the cohort. A peripheral blood sample was collected from each donor, and TCR beta sequencing was performed on peripheral blood mononuclear cells. Genomic DNA was extracted from the blood cell samples with the Qiagen DNeasy Blood Extraction Kit. General study outcomes and caveats: In an earlier analysis of some 550 of the donors, most TCR beta V segments were observed in productive rearrangements about 90% or about 30% of the time, broadly matching IMGT annotations. Assigning TCR associations to individual alleles was difficult when HLA alleles, especially DR and DQ, strongly co-occurred. Because the 87-base-pair reads could not distinguish some IMGT-functional V segments, including TRBV6-2 and TRBV6-3, those segments were excluded. Correlated functional status among segregating V segments might be attributable to linkage disequilibrium, but an unknown experimental factor could not be ruled out. In a later analysis, HLA-associated TCR beta chains were found to be more clonally expanded and to have lower generation probabilities than equally common non-associated chains. A later analysis associated about 17,000 TCR beta sequences with specific HLA alleles at a false discovery rate of 0.05. CMV serostatus was the only immune exposure information available for the cohort. A cluster of highly shared sequence variants was judged likely to represent a technical artifact of the sequencing pipeline. This cohort had only TCR beta chains sequenced, and the lack of alpha or paired-chain data limited which features could be detected. In vitro tests confirmed that a few of the cytomegalovirus-associated TCR beta chains recognize cytomegalovirus antigens. A later analysis found that TCR association rates varied across HLA loci, with DRB1 alleles showing the most associated TCRs and HLA-C alleles the fewest. The study listed 150 to 200 TCR beta chains as associated with cytomegalovirus. In a later genetic analysis, a missense DCLRE1C variant was associated with V-gene and J-gene trimming of TCR beta chains, and the association was replicated in an independent cohort. Because counts were too low, some 16 rarely observed V segments, including chromosome 9 orphons, were excluded from the earlier analysis of 587 of the donors. Because HLA typing was unavailable for some donors at each locus, only the typed subset was used in association tests. While some public TCRs were present in many individuals, most TCR sequences turned up only very rarely across donors. Roughly uniform sequencing depth across donors was assumed in presence/absence analyses, although this assumption may not hold. Compared with the roughly 600-donor mean, donors in an Asian-associated ancestry cluster had fewer N-insertions in productive TCRs, according to a later genetic analysis. A further reported finding was that TCR beta sequences accurately predicted the HLA-A and HLA-B alleles for most subjects in the first cohort. Cytomegalovirus status was reported to be diagnosed by the classifier with high specificity and sensitivity in both the original and validation cohorts. The authors suggested that the approach could potentially be extended to other disease states and immunological phenotypes. A later analysis reported that several top co-occurrence clusters appeared linked to parvovirus B19, influenza, CMV and Epstein-Barr virus. According to a later analysis, most CMV-associated TCR beta chains appeared to be HLA-restricted, and the HLA associations seemed to be driven largely by CMV exposure.

Sequences were obtained from PBMCs. The chain was built from TRBV7-6 and TRBJ2-1; TRBD2 fits 10 bases in the junction. The source is a woman aged 45-65 years in good health and CMV-seronegative. Here is the DNA: TGTGCCAGCAGCTTAGCCGCGCGGCTAGCGGGGGATGAGCAGTTCTTC. The resulting protein is CASSLAARLAGDEQFF.